These 16 T cell receptor beta chains share one sample of origin, sequenced in a study of CXCR3-negative and CXCR3-positive naive CD8 T cells. UMI-labeled 5' RACE yielded the TRB cDNA libraries. Reprocessing the 5' RACE reads, TCRdb reports a single entry for every CDR3 protein and omits DNA. This listing includes over 50,000 distinct CDR3 sequences. Broader study findings: In CXCR3-positive naive cells, the TRB CDR3s were more hydrophobic than in CXCR3-negative naive cells.

Their antigens are not known. Input material: naive CXCR3+ CD8+ T cells from blood. Subset: CD45RO-CCR7+CD27+CD95- naive CD8+ T cells expressing CXCR3 (TNR3+). These receptors were taken from a human donor in good health. Some clones in this sample may be carry-over from other donors' samples.

The rearrangement uses TRBV10-2 and TRBJ2-7; TCRdb's assignment of TRBD1 cannot be checked, as there is no DNA. The CDR3 extends over 13 amino acids. The V gene's germline CDR1 is WSHSY and CDR2 SAAADI. The CDR3: CASSQIGGYEQYF.

This chain links TRBV30 with TRBJ1-1. CDR1 GTSNPN and CDR2 SVGIG come from the germline V gene (reference sequence). The length of the CDR3 is 15 residues. CDR3 region: CAWSGGDRVYTEAFF.

The chain carries TRBV7-8 and TRBJ2-1; with no DNA, the TCRdb D assignment of TRBD1 cannot be verified. In germline, CDR1 is SGHVS, CDR2 FQNEAQ. This CDR3 has 18 amino acids. The CDR3 region is CASNYPGGDRGIYNEQFF.

The chain couples TRBV7-9 to TRBJ2-7; as DNA is missing, the TRBD1 call by TCRdb cannot be tested. CDR1 SEHNR and CDR2 FQNEAQ come from the germline V gene (reference sequence). The CDR3 consists of 16 residues. The CDR3 sequence: CASSPRGQGVSYEQYF. The variable domain in full, completed from reference TRBV7-9 and TRBJ2-7, reads DTGVSQNPRHKITKRGQNVTFRCDPISEHNRLYWYRQTLGQGPEFLTYFQNEAQLEKSRLLSDRFSAERPKGSFSTLEIQRTEQGDSAMYLCASSPRGQGVSYEQYFGPGTRLTVT.

V and J are TRBV4-3 and TRBJ1-1; TCRdb's D call of TRBD1 is untestable without DNA. CDR1 is LGHNA and CDR2 is YSLEER in the germline V gene. This CDR3 is built from 13 residues. Here the CDR3 reads CASSQGDNTEAFF.

The chain has TRBV5-1 and TRBJ2-5; TCRdb names TRBD1, which stays unverified in the absence of DNA. Germline loops: CDR1 SGHRS, CDR2 YFSETQ. The CDR3 covers 13 residues. The CDR3: CASSGLGLETQYF.

The chain is built from TRBV7-3 and TRBJ2-7. Germline V gene lookup returns CDR1 SGHTA and CDR2 FQGTGA. The CDR3 is 13 residues long. The CDR3 loop is CASSPSLASEQYF.

The chain uses TRBV20-1 and TRBJ1-6; there is no DNA to check the TCRdb D call of TRBD1. The germline V gene has CDR1 DFQATT and CDR2 SNEGSKA (reference sequence). CDR3 length: 15 residues. CDR3: CSARDWDREDSPLHF.

V is TRBV15 and J is TRBJ1-4; TCRdb returns TRBD1, unconfirmable since there is no DNA. The germline V gene has CDR1 LNHNV and CDR2 YYDKDF (reference sequence). CDR3 length: 14 residues. The CDR3 is CATSKGATNEKLFF.

The CDR3 sequence is CASSLFGSDLYNEQFF. This rearrangement joins TRBV7-9 to TRBJ2-1. Germline CDR1 SEHNR, CDR2 FQNEAQ (reference sequence). The CDR3 runs to 16 residues.

The V and J genes are TRBV7-3 and TRBJ1-2; lacking DNA, the TRBD1 call made by TCRdb goes unchecked. This CDR3 region has 15 residues. Germline CDR1 and CDR2: SGHTA and FQGTGA. The CDR3 spells CASSLETGGYYGYTF. Filled out from reference TRBV7-3 and TRBJ1-2, the complete variable domain reads GAGVSQTPSNKVTEKGKYVELRCDPISGHTALYWYRQSLGQGPEFLIYFQGTGAADDSGLPNDRFFAVRPEGSVSTLKIQRTERGDSAVYLCASSLETGGYYGYTFGSGTRLTVV.

The V call is TRBV19, the J call TRBJ2-1; TCRdb's D call of TRBD1 is untestable without DNA. The CDR3 consists of 14 residues. The germline V gene has CDR1 LNHDA and CDR2 SQIVND (reference sequence). CDR3 residues: CASSIAWITGLQFF.

J is TRBJ2-1 and V is TRBV14; TCRdb's D gene call, TRBD1, goes unchecked for lack of DNA. The CDR3 is 18 residues long. CDR1 is SGHDN and CDR2 is FVKESK in the germline V gene. CDR3: CASSQLPLIQGDEDEQFF.

The V gene is TRBV6-2 or TRBV6-3, the J gene TRBJ2-7. Germline V gene sequence: CDR1 MNHEY, CDR2 SVGEGT. CDR3 length: 13 amino acids. The CDR3 loop is CASSPHHWDEQYF.

The chain recombines TRBV5-1 with TRBJ2-1. Per germline, CDR1 SGHRS and CDR2 YFSETQ. The CDR3 is 11 amino acids. The CDR3 is CASSSGNEQFF. Complete variable domain (other parts from reference TRBV5-1 and TRBJ2-1): KAGVTQTPRYLIKTRGQQVTLSCSPISGHRSVSWYQQTPGQGLQFLFEYFSETQRNKGNFPGRFSGRQFSNSRSEMNVSTLELGDSALYLCASSSGNEQFFGPGTRLTVL.

This CDR3 reads CAISGTDINTEAFF. The chain has TRBV10-3 and TRBJ1-1; the TRBD1 assignment by TCRdb is unverifiable without DNA. The germline CDR1 and CDR2 sequences are ENHRY and SYGVKD. This CDR3 region has 14 residues.